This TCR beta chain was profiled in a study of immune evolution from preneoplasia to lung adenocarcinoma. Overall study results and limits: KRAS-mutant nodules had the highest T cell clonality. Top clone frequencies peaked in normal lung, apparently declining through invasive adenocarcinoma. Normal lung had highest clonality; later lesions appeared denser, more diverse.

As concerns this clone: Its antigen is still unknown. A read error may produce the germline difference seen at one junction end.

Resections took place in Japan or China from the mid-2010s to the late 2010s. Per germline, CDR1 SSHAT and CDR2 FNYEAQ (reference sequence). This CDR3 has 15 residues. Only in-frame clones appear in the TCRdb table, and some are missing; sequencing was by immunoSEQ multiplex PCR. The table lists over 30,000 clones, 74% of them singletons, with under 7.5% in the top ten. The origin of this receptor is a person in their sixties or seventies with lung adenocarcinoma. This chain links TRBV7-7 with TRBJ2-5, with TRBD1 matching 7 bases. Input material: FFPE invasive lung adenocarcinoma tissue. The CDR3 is CASSLATGSGETQYF. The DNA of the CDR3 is TGTGCTAGCAGCTTAGCGACAGGGTCAGGAGAGACCCAGTACTTC.